The 25 T cell receptor beta chains in this list originate from one sample, sequenced in a study of T cells in Graves' hyperthyroidism and ophthalmopathy. Amplification of TCR beta CDR3 regions used RNA as the template. A set of HTBI primers served as the primers for a first-round RT-PCR of the TCR CDR3. TCRdb called the multiplex PCR reads again in MiXCR, with one record for every CDR3 protein. The sample includes 690,000 or so distinct CDR3 sequences, around 20% of them seen just once. Sequencing used blood. The origin of the receptors is a woman aged 45-65 years with Graves' hyperthyroidism that later progressed to Graves' ophthalmopathy.

The chain couples TRBV25-1 to TRBJ2-7; tentative D call: TRBD1 (5 bases). V was trimmed by 2 bases and J by 1 base, leaving 12 bases between them. CDR1 is MGHDK, CDR2 SYGVNS, per germline. The CDR3 consists of 15 residues. The DNA for the CDR3 is TGTGCCAGCAGTGAAGCGTCCAGGGTTTCCTACGAGCAGTACTTC. Residues: CASSEASRVSYEQYF.

The V gene is TRBV2, the J gene TRBJ2-3, with TRBD2 matching over 8 bases. J was trimmed by 1 base and V by 6 bases; bases with no gene match: 6. Germline values: CDR1 SNHLY, CDR2 FYNNEI. The CDR3 is 15 amino acids. As DNA, the CDR3 is TGTGCCAGCAGGTGGGCTAGCGGGCGCACAGATACGCAGTATTTT. The encoded protein is CASRWASGRTDTQYF.

V gene TRBV6-1 combines with J gene TRBJ2-2; D is unresolved. The germline V gene has CDR1 MNHNS and CDR2 SASEGT. This CDR3 has 15 amino acids. V shed 7 bases and J shed 5 bases, with 17 bases lying between them. The CDR3 loop is CASNLGPYGTGELFF. In nucleotides, the CDR3 is TGTGCCAGCAACCTCGGCCCCTATGGTACCGGGGAGCTGTTTTTT.

This chain joins TRBV7-9 and TRBJ2-3, with TRBD2 identical over 7 bases. V lost 8 bases and J lost 0; bases outside the gene matches: 8. There are 15 residues in the CDR3. Germline CDR1 reads SEHNR; CDR2 reads FQNEAQ (reference sequence). The CDR3, as DNA: TGTGCCAGCGGGGGGGGACCAACTAGCACAGATACGCAGTATTTT. It yields the protein CASGGGPTSTDTQYF.

This clonotype was seen at least ten times. The CDR3 sequence: CASSARGTGTEAFF. The DNA for the CDR3 is TGTGCCAGCAGCGCGCGGGGGACGGGGACTGAAGCTTTCTTT. The chain couples TRBV7-9 to TRBJ1-1, with a possible D match to TRBD1 (5 bases). V lost 5 bases to trimming and J lost 5 bases, with 15 bases between them. CDR3 length: 14 residues. The germline V gene has CDR1 SEHNR and CDR2 FQNEAQ (reference sequence).

This clonotype was observed at least ten times. The chain's CDR3 is CASRGGLQPQHF. The CDR3 DNA reads TGTGCCAGCAGGGGGGGGCTTCAGCCCCAGCATTTT. This chain links TRBV12-3 or TRBV12-4 with TRBJ1-5; TRBD1 might be the D (6 bases). The CDR3 runs to 12 residues. V lost 6 bases and J lost 6, with 9 bases in between.

This clonotype was recorded at least ten times. The V and J genes are TRBV2 and TRBJ2-5; D is unresolved. Deletions cut 5 bases from V and 1 base from J, with 8 bases between. The CDR3 spans 13 residues. Germline CDR1 and CDR2: SNHLY and FYNNEI. The DNA of the CDR3 is TGTGCCAGCAGTCTAGACATCCAAGAGACCCAGTACTTC. Its translation: CASSLDIQETQYF.

The chain couples TRBV5-4 to TRBJ1-4, with TRBD1 matching 12 bases. The junction had 5 bases not matched to a gene; V was cut back by 1 base and J by 4 bases. CDR3 length: 17 amino acids. The germline V gene encodes CDR1 SGHNT and CDR2 YYREEE (reference sequence). CDR3 sequence reads: CASSLTGQGAINEKLFF. The CDR3 DNA follows: TGTGCCAGCAGCTTGACGGGACAGGGGGCCATTAATGAAAAACTGTTTTTT.

This clonotype was detected many times. The chain employs TRBV11-2 and TRBJ2-5; no clear D. Trimming shortened V by 5 bases and J by 1 base, and 14 bases separated the two germline ends. Germline CDR1 SGHAT, CDR2 FQNNGV. The CDR3 loop spans 15 amino acids. As DNA, the CDR3 is TGTGCCAGCAGCCCCACGGGCCGTCCCCAAGAGACCCAGTACTTC. It specifies CASSPTGRPQETQYF.

This clonotype has only a few counts. The chain recombines TRBV20-1 with TRBJ2-1; TRBD2 aligns across 11 bases. Germline V CDR1 and CDR2: DFQATT, SNEGSKA (reference sequence). The CDR3 consists of 15 residues. The trim removed 6 bases at V and 9 bases at J, leaving 13 bases unmatched. The CDR3 DNA is TGCAGTGCGATTTCCCTAGCGGGGGGTGTGGCTGAGCAGTTCTTC. It encodes CSAISLAGGVAEQFF.

This clonotype was picked up a small number of times. This chain connects TRBV7-9 to TRBJ2-1; TRBD1 is a possible D gene (6 bases). CDR1 is SEHNR and CDR2 is FQNEAQ in the germline V gene (reference sequence). This CDR3 has 17 amino acids. Trimming cost V 2 bases and J 8 bases, with 22 bases left between them. DNA of the CDR3: TGTGCCAGCAGCTTACTCTCTTCTGCCCAGGGGCCCGATGAGCAGTTCTTC. Protein product: CASSLLSSAQGPDEQFF.

The chain couples TRBV6-1 to TRBJ1-4; 7 bases align to TRBD1. V gave up 5 bases and J gave up 8 bases; unmatched junction bases: 17. The CDR3 runs to 17 residues. Germline assignment: CDR1 MNHNS and CDR2 SASEGT. The DNA for the CDR3 is TGTGCCAGCAGTCCCCCGAGGACAGGTCTCCCATCAGAAAAACTGTTTTTT. Translation gives CASSPPRTGLPSEKLFF.

The J gene is TRBJ1-1, the V gene TRBV18, with 9 bases matching TRBD1. V was clipped by 5 bases and J by 0 bases; unmatched bases: 13. The CDR3 contains 18 residues. Per the germline V gene, CDR1 is KGHSH and CDR2 is LQKENI. CDR3 sequence reads: CASSVSIPGQGVNTEAFF. The CDR3 DNA follows: TGTGCCAGCTCAGTCTCAATTCCGGGACAGGGAGTGAACACTGAAGCTTTCTTT.

Many counts were recorded for this clonotype. The genes are TRBV29-1 and TRBJ1-1; 7 nucleotides align to TRBD1. V lost 6 bases and J lost 1; bases outside the gene matches: 5. Per germline, CDR1 SQVTM and CDR2 ANQGSEA. There are 13 residues in the CDR3. CDR3 DNA sequence: TGCAGCGTCGCGGGACAGAGGAACACTGAAGCTTTCTTT. Its translation: CSVAGQRNTEAFF.

This clonotype was counted between two and nine times. The chain has TRBV20-1 and TRBJ2-7; no clear D. CDR1 is DFQATT and CDR2 is SNEGSKA in the germline V gene (reference sequence). The V end was cut by 3 bases, the J end by 3 bases, with 6 bases between. The CDR3 sequence is 11 residues long. The CDR3 sequence: CSASGVYEQYF. The CDR3 DNA sequence: TGCAGTGCTAGTGGGGTCTACGAGCAGTACTTC.

V usage is TRBV2 and J usage is TRBJ2-7; D is perhaps TRBD2 (5 bases). The V and J ends lost 4 bases and 2 bases respectively, with 12 bases between them. The CDR3 covers 14 residues. CDR1 is SNHLY, CDR2 FYNNEI, per germline. The CDR3 DNA reads as TGTGCCAGCAGTGCCCCCCGGGGAGCCTACGAGCAGTACTTC. This gives the protein CASSAPRGAYEQYF.

J is TRBJ1-1 and V is TRBV7-2; TRBD1 is a possible D gene (6 bases). The CDR3 has 17 amino acids. Germline CDR1 reads SGHTA; CDR2 reads FQGNSA. Trimming removed 1 base at V and 3 bases at J, with 18 bases between. Here the CDR3 reads CASSLEFVAGVDTEAFF. Written as DNA, the CDR3 is TGTGCCAGCAGCTTAGAATTCGTGGCAGGGGTGGACACTGAAGCTTTCTTT.

This clonotype was seen a handful of times. The chain couples TRBV3-1 to TRBJ2-4; D is unresolved. In germline, CDR1 is LGHDT, CDR2 YNNKEL (reference sequence). CDR3 length: 15 residues. Deletions cut 3 bases from V and 3 bases from J, with 12 bases between. CDR3: CASSHGDVIKNIQYF. The CDR3 nucleotides are TGTGCCAGCAGCCATGGAGACGTAATCAAAAACATTCAGTACTTC.

The chain uses TRBV10-3 and TRBJ1-4; D ambiguous. CDR1 and CDR2 from the germline V gene are ENHRY and SYGVKD. This CDR3 spans 13 amino acids. Deletions cut 2 bases from V and 3 bases from J, with 4 bases between. CDR3 in amino acids: CAISEGANEKLFF. The CDR3 DNA reads as TGTGCCATCAGTGAGGGTGCTAATGAAAAACTGTTTTTT.

This clonotype has at least ten counts. The rearrangement uses TRBV11-2 and TRBJ1-2, with D perhaps TRBD1 (5 bases). This CDR3 region has 15 residues. Trimming stripped 0 bases from V and 7 bases from J, with 15 bases between. The germline gives CDR1 SGHAT, CDR2 FQNNGV. This CDR3 is CASSLDFSGRSGYTF. CDR3 DNA: TGTGCCAGCAGCTTAGATTTTTCAGGGAGGAGTGGCTACACCTTC.

The gene calls are TRBV10-3 and TRBJ1-4, with 7 bases fitting TRBD1. The CDR3 extends over 13 amino acids. V was clipped by 6 bases and J by 4 bases; unmatched bases: 2. Germline assignment: CDR1 ENHRY and CDR2 SYGVKD. The CDR3 coding sequence is TGTGCCATCAGGGACAGGAATAATGAAAAACTGTTTTTT. Translating gives CAIRDRNNEKLFF.

Points on this clonotype: This may be a read error, as it is one base from a much larger clone. The V and J genes are TRBV2 and TRBJ1-1; possibly TRBD1 for D (5 bases). Trimming stripped 5 bases from V and 4 bases from J, with 20 bases between. The germline V gene has CDR1 SNHLY and CDR2 FYNNEI. The CDR3 contains 16 residues. CDR3 amino acids: CASSNNRDRGSTEAFF. In DNA form, the CDR3 reads TGTGCCAGCAGTAACAACCGGGACCGAGGGAGCACTGAAGCTTTCTTT.

The rearrangement links TRBV18 to TRBJ2-7, with a possible D match to TRBD2 (6 bases). This CDR3 region has 13 residues. Germline V gene sequence: CDR1 KGHSH, CDR2 LQKENI. Trimming removed 6 bases from V and 2 bases from J, with 11 bases in between. Here the CDR3 reads CASSGSKPYEQYF. CDR3 bases: TGTGCCAGCTCCGGGAGTAAACCCTACGAGCAGTACTTC.

This clonotype turned up a few times. The chain employs TRBV7-9 and TRBJ2-5; 7 bases map to TRBD2. Germline CDR1 SEHNR, CDR2 FQNEAQ (reference sequence). V shed 9 bases, J shed 2 bases, and the junction held 9 bases outside the gene matches. The CDR3 loop spans 14 amino acids. CDR3 sequence: CASTRRAGQETQYF. The DNA of the CDR3 is TGTGCCAGTACTCGGAGAGCGGGGCAAGAGACCCAGTACTTC.

This clonotype was seen many times. The rearrangement links TRBV11-1 to TRBJ2-1; 12 positions agree with TRBD2. Unmatched junction bases numbered 7, after V lost 3 bases and J lost 7 bases. This CDR3 is built from 16 residues. Germline V gene data show CDR1 as SGHAT and CDR2 as FQDESV (reference sequence). In DNA form, the CDR3 reads TGTGCCAGCAGCTTGCCCCTAGCGGGGGGGCATAATGAGCAGTTCTTC. This gives the protein CASSLPLAGGHNEQFF.